This TCR beta chain was observed in a study of control samples from healthy donors and cancer patients. The CDR3 is 16 amino acids. Germline V gene data show CDR1 as SEHNR and CDR2 as FQNEAQ (reference sequence). V lost 2 bases and J 4 bases, leaving 14 bases between the germline ends. Sequencing used immunoSEQ multiplex PCR; TCRdb keeps in-frame clones, though not all of them. The sample contains about 140,000 clones, 92% of which appear only once. The chain recombines TRBV7-9 with TRBJ1-4; D remains ambiguous. The sequencing input was blood. The TCR comes from a man aged 30 to 45 in good health. The CDR3 protein is CASSLRTAAFNEKLFF. The CDR3 nucleotides are TGTGCCAGCAGCTTACGGACGGCAGCTTTTAATGAAAAACTGTTTTTT.